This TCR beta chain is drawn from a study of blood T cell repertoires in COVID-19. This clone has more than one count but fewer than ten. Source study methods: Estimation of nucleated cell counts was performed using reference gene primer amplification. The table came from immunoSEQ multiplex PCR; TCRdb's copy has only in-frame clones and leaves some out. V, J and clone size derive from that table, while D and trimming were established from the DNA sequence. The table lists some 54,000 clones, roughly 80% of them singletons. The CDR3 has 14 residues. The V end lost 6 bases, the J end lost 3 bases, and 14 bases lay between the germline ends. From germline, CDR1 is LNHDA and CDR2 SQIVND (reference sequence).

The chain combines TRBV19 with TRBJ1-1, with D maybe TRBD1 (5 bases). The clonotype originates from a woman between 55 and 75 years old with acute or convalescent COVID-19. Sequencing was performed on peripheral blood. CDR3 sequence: CASRTTVGDTEAFF. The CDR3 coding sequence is TGTGCCAGTAGAACTACGGTAGGGGACACTGAAGCTTTCTTT.